This TCR beta chain was documented in a study of blood T cells in healthy people across ages. Broader study findings: Diversity of TCR beta per million T cells declined in a roughly linear way with age.

Next came a second PCR, run for about 6 to 12 cycles, which used a sample-barcoded 5' primer along with a J-beta primer mix. Template switching added a 12-random-nucleotide identifier to every cDNA molecule. MiXCR, applied by TCRdb to the 5' RACE reads, yields one record per CDR3 protein. The table records 700,000 or so distinct CDR3 sequences, about 24% of them present only once. The CDR3 contains 15 residues. V gave up 3 bases and J gave up 7 bases; unmatched junction bases: 14. Germline-derived CDR1 and CDR2 are DFQATT and SNEGSKA (reference sequence). Of note for this clonotype: The antigen is undetermined.

In each sample, at least 7 million PBMCs were isolated. A minimum of 5 micrograms of total RNA was extracted per sample. The J gene is TRBJ1-2, the V gene TRBV20-1; 7 bases are a match to TRBD1. The clonotype was recovered from a man between 65 and 85 years old in good health. The specimen sequenced was blood. The CDR3 DNA is TGCAGTGCTAGTGACCTTAGACAGGGAGCATCTGGCTACACCTTC. Amino acid sequence: CSASDLRQGASGYTF.